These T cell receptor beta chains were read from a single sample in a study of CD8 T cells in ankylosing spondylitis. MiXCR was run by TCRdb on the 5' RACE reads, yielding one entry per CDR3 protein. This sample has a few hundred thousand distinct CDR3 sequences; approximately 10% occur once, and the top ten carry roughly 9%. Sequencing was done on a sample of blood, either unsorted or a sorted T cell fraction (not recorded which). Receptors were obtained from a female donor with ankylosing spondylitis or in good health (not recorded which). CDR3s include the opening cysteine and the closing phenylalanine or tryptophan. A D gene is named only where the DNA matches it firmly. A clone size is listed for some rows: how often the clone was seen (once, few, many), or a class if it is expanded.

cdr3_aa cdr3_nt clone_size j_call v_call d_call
CSATGGASSDTQYF TGCAGTGCTACAGGAGGGGCGAGTTCAGATACGCAGTATTTT many TRBJ2-3 TRBV20-1 -
CASSESMVFGEQFF TGCGCCAGCAGTGAGTCGATGGTTTTTGGGGAGCAGTTCTTC - TRBJ2-1 TRBV10-1 -
CSASDRGDYGYTF TGCAGTGCTAGTGACAGGGGGGACTATGGCTACACCTTC - TRBJ1-2 TRBV20-1 TRBD1
CATKSGPDYEQYF TGTGCCACCAAGAGCGGCCCGGACTACGAGCAGTACTTC - TRBJ2-7 TRBV19 -
CASSRGTGGGTEAFF TGCGCCAGCAGCAGGGGGACAGGTGGGGGCACTGAAGCTTTCTTT few TRBJ1-1 TRBV4-1 TRBD1
CASSVGGGIGDTEAFF TGTGCCAGCAGCGTAGGAGGGGGCATTGGGGACACTGAAGCTTTCTTT many TRBJ1-1 TRBV9 TRBD1
CASTSDGKYGYTF TGCGCCAGCACCTCTGATGGGAAATATGGCTACACCTTC many TRBJ1-2 TRBV5-1 -
CASSRPPGTQETQYF TGTGCCAGCAGTCGCCCCCCGGGGACCCAAGAGACCCAGTACTTC - TRBJ2-5 TRBV28 -
CASSLAGELFF TGCGCCAGCAGCTTGGCCGGGGAGCTGTTTTTT many TRBJ2-2 TRBV5-1 -
CASSPLDARATSGNTIYF TGCGCCAGCAGCCCCTTGGACGCGCGGGCCACCTCTGGAAACACCATATATTTT - TRBJ1-3 TRBV4-1 -
CASSTYISVEQYF TGTGCCAGCAGTACGTATATCAGCGTCGAGCAGTACTTC few TRBJ2-7 TRBV12-3/TRBV12-4 -
CASSLGLATDTQYF TGTGCCAGCAGCTTGGGGCTAGCCACAGATACGCAGTATTTT many TRBJ2-3 TRBV11-1 -
CASLVGTYQETQYF TGTGCCAGTTTAGTCGGGACTTACCAAGAGACCCAGTACTTC few TRBJ2-5 TRBV2 -
CASSLGDRGNIQYF TGCGCCAGCAGCTTGGGGGACAGGGGAAACATTCAGTACTTC many TRBJ2-4 TRBV5-1 TRBD1
CASSPGRGPFYNEQFF TGTGCCAGCAGTCCCGGGAGAGGCCCCTTCTACAATGAGCAGTTCTTC many TRBJ2-1 TRBV5-6 -
CSARQGGSYNEQFF TGCAGTGCTAGGCAGGGAGGATCCTACAATGAGCAGTTCTTC many TRBJ2-1 TRBV20-1 -
CSATQLAVTDTQYF TGCAGTGCTACCCAACTAGCGGTCACAGATACGCAGTATTTT many TRBJ2-3 TRBV20-1 TRBD2
CASSPAGGLTHEQYF TGTGCCAGCAGCCCAGCCGGGGGGCTTACTCACGAGCAGTACTTC - TRBJ2-7 TRBV28 -
CASSQIGNNQPQHF TGTGCCAGCAGCCAAATTGGGAATAATCAGCCCCAGCATTTT - TRBJ1-5 TRBV3-1 -
CASSPPSAGRSKPQHF TGTGCCAGCTCACCACCTTCGGCAGGCCGTTCTAAGCCCCAGCATTTT many TRBJ1-5 TRBV18 -
CASSPGLVGFHEQFF TGCGCCAGCAGCCCCGGACTAGTTGGCTTCCATGAGCAGTTCTTC many TRBJ2-1 TRBV5-1 TRBD2
CASSLETSDRTSYEQYF TGTGCCAGCAGCTTAGAGACCTCCGACAGAACCTCCTACGAGCAGTACTTC few TRBJ2-7 TRBV13 -